The 7 T cell receptor beta chains given below trace back to one sample, sequenced in a study of blood T cells in healthy people across ages (dated by TCRdb to about 2015). Library preparation used 5' RACE. Reads for this sample came from an Illumina HiSeq 2500. A second PCR of about 6 to 11 cycles was run with a J-beta primer mix and a sample-barcoded 5' primer. TCRdb reprocessed the public reads (quality trimming at Q25 with fastp, clone calling with MiXCR) and kept in-frame beta chains. Each entry is one CDR3 protein sequence, shown with its most common DNA and genes. Counted in this sample were about 1.5 million distinct CDR3 sequences; around two fifths of them appeared once. In total, the top ten clones hold approximately 7.9% of the sample. The specimen sequenced was blood. The receptors originated from a woman aged 18-30 years in good health.

To note about this clonotype: A read error may account for a junction end that differs from germline. The chain has TRBV10-3 and TRBJ2-1, with TRBD2 matching 10 bases. The CDR3 has 15 amino acids. Germline V gives CDR1 ENHRY, CDR2 SYGVKD. The CDR3 here is CAIRPSGSSYNGQFF. Written as DNA, the CDR3 is TGTGCCATCAGACCTAGCGGGAGTTCCTACAATGGGCAGTTCTTC.

The chain recombines TRBV21-1 with TRBJ1-2. TRBV21-1 is flagged as a pseudogene. CDR3 length: 16 amino acids. The CDR3 reads CASSHPQVNFNYGYTF. The DNA of the CDR3 is TGTGCCAGCAGTCATCCCCAGGTTAACTTCAACTATGGCTACACCTTC.

J is TRBJ2-1 and V is TRBV7-2; D may be TRBD1 or TRBD2 (5 bases each). The CDR3 is 16 residues long. Trimming removed 5 bases at V and 4 bases at J, with 18 bases between. Germline lookup yields CDR1 SGHTA and CDR2 FQGNSA. The CDR3 DNA reads as TGTGCCAGCAGCCCCCTGGGGGTGGGAAAGTACAATGAGCAGTTCTTC. It specifies CASSPLGVGKYNEQFF.

The chain links TRBV10-3 to TRBJ2-7, with a tentative D call TRBD2 (6 bases). The CDR3 consists of 16 residues. Looked up from germline, CDR1 is ENHRY and CDR2 is SYGVKD. Trimming took off 0 bases at V and 2 bases at J, with 14 bases between the two ends. The CDR3 DNA is TGTGCCATCAGTGAGTCTGGGCTAGCGACCCCCTACGAGCAGTACTTC. This gives the protein CAISESGLATPYEQYF.

This clonotype has a handful of counts. V and J are TRBV14 and TRBJ1-2; D gene unclear. With 5 bases removed from V and 9 bases from J, the gap between germline ends came to 13 bases. The V gene's germline CDR1 is SGHDN and CDR2 FVKESK. The length of the CDR3 is 12 residues. The CDR3 protein is CASSYHGASYTF. CDR3 DNA sequence: TGTGCCAGCAGCTACCATGGAGCAAGCTACACCTTC.

A single count supports this clonotype. A read error may produce the germline difference seen at one junction end. The chain couples TRBV3-1 to TRBJ2-4; D assignment may be TRBD1 or TRBD2 (5 bases each). This CDR3 spans 16 amino acids. CDR1 and CDR2 (germline): LGHDT, YNNKEL (reference sequence). CDR3 amino acids: CGSSLGAALAKNIQYF. The CDR3 nucleotides read TGTGGCAGCAGCCTCGGGGCAGCTTTAGCCAAAAACATTCAGTACTTC.

This chain connects TRBV9 to TRBJ1-2; D is unresolved. CDR3 length equals 13 residues. Germline CDR1 SGDLS, CDR2 YYNGEE. V lost 5 bases and J 4 bases, leaving 12 bases between the germline ends. The CDR3 DNA follows: TGTGCCAGCAGGGACGGCACGCCCTATGGCTACACCTTC. The encoded protein is CASRDGTPYGYTF.